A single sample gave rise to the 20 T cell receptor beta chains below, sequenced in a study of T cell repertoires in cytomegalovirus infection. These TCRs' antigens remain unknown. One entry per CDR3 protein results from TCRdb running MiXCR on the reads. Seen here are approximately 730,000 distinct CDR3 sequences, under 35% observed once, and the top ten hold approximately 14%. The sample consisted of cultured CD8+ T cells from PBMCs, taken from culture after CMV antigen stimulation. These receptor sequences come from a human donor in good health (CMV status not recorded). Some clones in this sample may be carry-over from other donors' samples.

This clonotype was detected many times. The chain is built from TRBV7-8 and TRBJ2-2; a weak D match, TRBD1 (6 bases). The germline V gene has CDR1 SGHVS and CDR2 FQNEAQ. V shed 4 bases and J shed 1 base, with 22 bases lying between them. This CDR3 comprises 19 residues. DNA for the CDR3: TGTGCCAGCAGCTGGGGCCGGACAGAGGAAATGGGGAACACCGGGGAGCTGTTTTTT. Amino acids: CASSWGRTEEMGNTGELFF.

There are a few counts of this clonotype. The CDR3, as DNA: TGTGCCAGCAGTTACACGGCTAGCGGGGGGCCGCAAAGCACAGATACGCAGTATTTT. Amino acids: CASSYTASGGPQSTDTQYF. This chain joins TRBV6-6 and TRBJ2-3; 11 nucleotides agree with TRBD2. V lost 2 bases and J lost 0; bases outside the gene matches: 10. This CDR3 is built from 19 residues. Germline V lookup: CDR1 MNHNY, CDR2 SVGAGI (reference sequence).

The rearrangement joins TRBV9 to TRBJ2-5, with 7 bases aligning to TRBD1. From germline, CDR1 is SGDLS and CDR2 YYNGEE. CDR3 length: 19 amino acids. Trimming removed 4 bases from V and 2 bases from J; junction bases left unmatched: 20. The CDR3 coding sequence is TGTGCCAGCAGCTCCCGACGCCGGGACAGATTGTACTTGCAAGAGACCCAGTACTTC. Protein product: CASSSRRRDRLYLQETQYF.

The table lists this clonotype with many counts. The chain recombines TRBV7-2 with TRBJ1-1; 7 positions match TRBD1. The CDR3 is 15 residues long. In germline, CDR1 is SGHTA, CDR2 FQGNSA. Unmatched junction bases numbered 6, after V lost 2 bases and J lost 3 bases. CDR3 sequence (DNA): TGTGCCAGCAGCTTATTATTCACAGGGGACACTGAAGCTTTCTTT. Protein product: CASSLLFTGDTEAFF.

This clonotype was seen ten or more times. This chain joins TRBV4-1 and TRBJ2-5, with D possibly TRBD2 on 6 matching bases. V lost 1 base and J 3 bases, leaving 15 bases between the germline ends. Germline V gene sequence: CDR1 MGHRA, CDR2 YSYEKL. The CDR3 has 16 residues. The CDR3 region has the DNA TGCGCCAGCAGCCAAGGGGGTGGCGGGGCTAAAGAGACCCAGTACTTC. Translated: CASSQGGGGAKETQYF.

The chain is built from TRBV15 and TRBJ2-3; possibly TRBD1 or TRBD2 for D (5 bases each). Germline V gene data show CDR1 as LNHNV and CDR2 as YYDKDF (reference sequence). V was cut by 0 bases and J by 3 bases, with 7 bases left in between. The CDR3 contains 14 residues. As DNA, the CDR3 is TGTGCCACCAGCAGAGATTGGGGGACAGATACGCAGTATTTT. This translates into CATSRDWGTDTQYF.

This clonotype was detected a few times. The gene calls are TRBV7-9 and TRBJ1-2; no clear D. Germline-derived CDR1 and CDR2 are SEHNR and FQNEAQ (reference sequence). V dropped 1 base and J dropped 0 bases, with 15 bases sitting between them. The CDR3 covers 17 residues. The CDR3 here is CASSLVRARKTNYGYTF. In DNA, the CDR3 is TGTGCCAGCAGCTTAGTAAGGGCACGAAAGACTAACTATGGCTACACCTTC.

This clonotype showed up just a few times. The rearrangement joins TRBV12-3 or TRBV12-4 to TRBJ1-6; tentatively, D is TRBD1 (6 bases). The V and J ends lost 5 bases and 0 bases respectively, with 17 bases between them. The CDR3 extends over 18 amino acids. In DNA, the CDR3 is TGTGCCAGCAGTCCCGCGGCAGGGGCCGTCTCCTATAATTCACCCCTCCACTTT. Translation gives CASSPAAGAVSYNSPLHF.

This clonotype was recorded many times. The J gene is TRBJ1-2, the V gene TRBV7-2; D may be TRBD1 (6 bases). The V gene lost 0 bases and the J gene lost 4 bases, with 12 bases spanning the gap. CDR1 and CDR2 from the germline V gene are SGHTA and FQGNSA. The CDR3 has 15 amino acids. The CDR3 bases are TGTGCCAGCAGCTTAGCTCCAGACAGGATCTATGGCTACACCTTC. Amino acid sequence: CASSLAPDRIYGYTF.

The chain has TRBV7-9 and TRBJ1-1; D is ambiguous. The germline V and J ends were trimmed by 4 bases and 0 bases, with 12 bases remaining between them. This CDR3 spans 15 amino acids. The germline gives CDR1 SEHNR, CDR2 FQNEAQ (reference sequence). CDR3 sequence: CASSSEGDMNTEAFF. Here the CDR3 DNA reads TGTGCCAGCAGCTCCGAGGGCGATATGAACACTGAAGCTTTCTTT. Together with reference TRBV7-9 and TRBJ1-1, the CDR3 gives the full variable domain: DTGVSQNPRHKITKRGQNVTFRCDPISEHNRLYWYRQTLGQGPEFLTYFQNEAQLEKSRLLSDRFSAERPKGSFSTLEIQRTEQGDSAMYLCASSSEGDMNTEAFFGQGTRLTVV.

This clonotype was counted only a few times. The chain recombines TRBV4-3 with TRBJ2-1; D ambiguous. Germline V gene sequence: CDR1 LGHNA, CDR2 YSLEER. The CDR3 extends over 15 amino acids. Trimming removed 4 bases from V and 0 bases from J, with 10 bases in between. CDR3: CASSLTSSSYNEQFF. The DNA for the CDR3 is TGCGCCAGCAGCCTGACGTCTAGCTCCTACAATGAGCAGTTCTTC.

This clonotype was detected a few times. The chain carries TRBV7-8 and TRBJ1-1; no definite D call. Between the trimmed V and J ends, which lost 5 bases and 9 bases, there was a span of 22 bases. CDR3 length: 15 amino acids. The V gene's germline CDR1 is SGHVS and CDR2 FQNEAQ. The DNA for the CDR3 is TGTGCCAGCAGCCCACGGCCCGTTGAGCCGGACCAAGCTTTCTTT. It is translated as CASSPRPVEPDQAFF.

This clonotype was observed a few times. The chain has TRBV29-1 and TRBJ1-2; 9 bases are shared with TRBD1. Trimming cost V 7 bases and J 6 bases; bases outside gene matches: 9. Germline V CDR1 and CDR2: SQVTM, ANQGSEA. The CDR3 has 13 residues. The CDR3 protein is CSALTGGADGYTF. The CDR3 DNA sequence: TGCAGCGCGCTCACAGGGGGCGCGGATGGCTACACCTTC.

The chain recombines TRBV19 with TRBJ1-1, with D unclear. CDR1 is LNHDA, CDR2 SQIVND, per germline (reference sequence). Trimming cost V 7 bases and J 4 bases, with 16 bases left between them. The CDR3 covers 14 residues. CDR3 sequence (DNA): TGTGCCAGTAAGCCGGGAACTACGCCCACTGAAGCTTTCTTT. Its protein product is CASKPGTTPTEAFF.

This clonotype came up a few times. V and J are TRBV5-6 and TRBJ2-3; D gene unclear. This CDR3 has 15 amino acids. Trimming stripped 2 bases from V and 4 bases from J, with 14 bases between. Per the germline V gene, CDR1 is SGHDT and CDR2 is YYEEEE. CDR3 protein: CASSLPLRGSDTQYF. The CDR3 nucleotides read TGTGCCAGCAGCTTACCATTACGTGGTTCAGATACGCAGTATTTT.

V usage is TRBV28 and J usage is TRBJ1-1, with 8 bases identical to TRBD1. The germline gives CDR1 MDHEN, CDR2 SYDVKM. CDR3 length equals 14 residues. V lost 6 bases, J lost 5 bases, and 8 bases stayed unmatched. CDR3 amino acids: CASRPGGARTEAFF. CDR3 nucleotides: TGTGCCAGCAGGCCAGGGGGCGCTCGGACTGAAGCTTTCTTT.

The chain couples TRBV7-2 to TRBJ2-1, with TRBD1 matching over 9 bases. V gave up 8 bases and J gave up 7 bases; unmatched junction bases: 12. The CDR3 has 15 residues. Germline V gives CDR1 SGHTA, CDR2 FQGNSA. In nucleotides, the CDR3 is TGTGCCAGCTGCCCCGGGACAGGGACTGGGAATGAGCAGTTCTTC. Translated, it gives CASCPGTGTGNEQFF.

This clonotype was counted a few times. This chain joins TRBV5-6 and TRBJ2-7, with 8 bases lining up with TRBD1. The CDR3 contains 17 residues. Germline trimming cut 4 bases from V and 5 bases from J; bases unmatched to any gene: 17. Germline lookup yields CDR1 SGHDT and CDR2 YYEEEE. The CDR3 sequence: CASSPRIDRGLRDEQYF. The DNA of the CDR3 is TGTGCCAGCAGCCCCCGAATTGACAGGGGACTCAGGGACGAGCAGTACTTC. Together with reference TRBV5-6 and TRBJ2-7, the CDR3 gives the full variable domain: DAGVTQSPTHLIKTRGQQVTLRCSPKSGHDTVSWYQQALGQGPQFIFQYYEEEERQRGNFPDRFSGHQFPNYSSELNVNALLLGDSALYLCASSPRIDRGLRDEQYFGPGTRLTVT.

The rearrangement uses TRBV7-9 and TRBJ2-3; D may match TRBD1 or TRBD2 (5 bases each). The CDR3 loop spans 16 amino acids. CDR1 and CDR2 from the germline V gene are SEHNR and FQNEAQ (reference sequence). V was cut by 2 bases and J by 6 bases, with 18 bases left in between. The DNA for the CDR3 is TGTGCCAGCAGCTTATCCACCGGGACGCCGGGCGATACGCAGTATTTT. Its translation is CASSLSTGTPGDTQYF.

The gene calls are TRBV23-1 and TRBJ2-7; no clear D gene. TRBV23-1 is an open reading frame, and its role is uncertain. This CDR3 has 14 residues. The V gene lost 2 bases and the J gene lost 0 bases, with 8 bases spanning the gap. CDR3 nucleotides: TGCGCCAGCAGTCAAGACCCCCGCTCCTACGAGCAGTACGTC. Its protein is CASSQDPRSYEQYV.